The clone carrying this TCR beta chain was detected a few times. This sample is part of a study of T cells in Graves' hyperthyroidism and ophthalmopathy. Using RNA transcripts as the source, TCR beta CDR3 regions were amplified. First-round RT-PCR of the TCR CDR3 relied on the HTBI primer set. TCRdb reprocessed the multiplex PCR reads with MiXCR, giving one entry per CDR3 protein. This sample has roughly 550,000 distinct CDR3 sequences, with 15% to 20% found just once. V gave up 6 bases and J gave up 2 bases, with 20 bases separating them. Germline CDR1 is SEHNR and CDR2 is FQNEAQ (reference sequence). CDR3 size: 18 residues.

The sequenced sample consisted of blood. J is TRBJ2-6 and V is TRBV7-9; D is unclear. This receptor was identified in a woman aged 25 to 39 with Graves' ophthalmopathy. CDR3 amino acids: CASRRVGNPHTGANVLTF. The CDR3 DNA reads as TGTGCCAGCAGGAGAGTAGGGAATCCTCATACTGGGGCCAACGTCCTGACTTTC.